This TCR beta chain was retrieved from a study of cytomegalovirus exposure and HLA in healthy donors. Study information: Earlier sequencing of 150 million to 200 million T cells yielded around 100 million unique TCR beta sequences. Regarding the study as a whole: Of the V segments, some could not be distinguished, including TRBV6-2 and TRBV6-3, and were excluded. In an earlier analysis, most TCR beta V segments were productive about 87% or about 30% of the time. In a later analysis, donors in an Asian-associated ancestry cluster reportedly had fewer N-insertions in productive TCRs than the cohort mean.

60 Vbeta and 13 Jbeta primers were used in PCR. The assay was immunoSEQ multiplex PCR, and TCRdb's table has in-frame clones only and misses some. Of 180,000 or so clones in the sample, over 75% were seen once. The CDR3 consists of 15 residues. V shed 5 bases and J shed 4 bases, with 15 bases lying between them. Germline V gives CDR1 SGHAT, CDR2 FQNNGV. A word on this clone: The antigen remains undetermined.

The receptor was derived from a female donor in good health and CMV-seronegative. This rearrangement joins TRBV11-2 to TRBJ1-5; maybe TRBD1 (5 bases). The sequencing input was PBMCs. CDR3 in DNA: TGTGCCAGCAGCCTAGGGGTAGGGGCGAATCAGCCCCAGCATTTT. Its protein is CASSLGVGANQPQHF.